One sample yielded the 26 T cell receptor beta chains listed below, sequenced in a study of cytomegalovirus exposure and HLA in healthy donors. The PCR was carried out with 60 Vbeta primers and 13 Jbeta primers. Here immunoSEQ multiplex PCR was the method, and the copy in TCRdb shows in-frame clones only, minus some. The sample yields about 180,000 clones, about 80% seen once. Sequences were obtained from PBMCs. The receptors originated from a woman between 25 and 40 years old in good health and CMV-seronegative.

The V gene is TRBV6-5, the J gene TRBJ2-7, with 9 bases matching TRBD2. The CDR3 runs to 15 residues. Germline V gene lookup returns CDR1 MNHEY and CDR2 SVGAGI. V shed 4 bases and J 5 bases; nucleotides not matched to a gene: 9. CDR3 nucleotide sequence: TGTGCCAGCAGTTCCCCGCGGGGGGGAAGGAACGAGCAGTACTTC. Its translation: CASSSPRGGRNEQYF.

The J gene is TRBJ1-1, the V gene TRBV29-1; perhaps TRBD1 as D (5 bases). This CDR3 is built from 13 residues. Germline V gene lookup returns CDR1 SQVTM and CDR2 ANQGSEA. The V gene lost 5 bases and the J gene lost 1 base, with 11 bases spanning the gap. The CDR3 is CSVRDRANTEAFF. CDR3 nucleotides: TGCAGCGTTAGAGACAGAGCGAACACTGAAGCTTTCTTT.

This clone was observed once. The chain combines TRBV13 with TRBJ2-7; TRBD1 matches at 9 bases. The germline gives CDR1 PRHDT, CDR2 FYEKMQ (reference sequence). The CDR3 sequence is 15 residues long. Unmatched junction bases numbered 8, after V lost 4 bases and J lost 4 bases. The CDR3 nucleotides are TGTGCCAGCAGCTCACCGGGACAGGGAGGATACGAGCAGTACTTC. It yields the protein CASSSPGQGGYEQYF.

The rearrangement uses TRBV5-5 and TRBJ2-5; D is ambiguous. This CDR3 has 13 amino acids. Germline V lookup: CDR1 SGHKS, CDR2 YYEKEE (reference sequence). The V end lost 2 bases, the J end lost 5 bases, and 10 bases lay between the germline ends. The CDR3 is CASSFLGSETQYF. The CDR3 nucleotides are TGTGCCAGCAGCTTCCTAGGAAGTGAGACCCAGTACTTC.

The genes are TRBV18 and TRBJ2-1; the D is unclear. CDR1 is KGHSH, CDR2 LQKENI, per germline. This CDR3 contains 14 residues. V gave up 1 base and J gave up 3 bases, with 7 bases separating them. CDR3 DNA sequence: TGTGCCAGCTCACCACTCAGAGGCTACAATGAGCAGTTCTTC. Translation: CASSPLRGYNEQFF.

CDR3 protein: CASSPPGAAGGLTDTQYF. In DNA form, the CDR3 reads TGCGCCAGCAGCCCCCCGGGAGCAGCGGGGGGACTCACAGATACGCAGTATTTT. The chain uses TRBV5-1 and TRBJ2-3, with 9 bases identical to TRBD2. The CDR3 loop spans 18 amino acids. Germline CDR1 is SGHRS and CDR2 is YFSETQ. V gave up 4 bases and J gave up 2 bases; unmatched junction bases: 14.

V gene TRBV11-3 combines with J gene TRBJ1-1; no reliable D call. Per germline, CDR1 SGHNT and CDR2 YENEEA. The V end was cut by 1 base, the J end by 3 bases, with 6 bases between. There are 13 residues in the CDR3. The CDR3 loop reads CASSLGGDTEAFF. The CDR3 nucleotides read TGTGCCAGCAGCTTAGGGGGAGACACTGAAGCTTTCTTT.

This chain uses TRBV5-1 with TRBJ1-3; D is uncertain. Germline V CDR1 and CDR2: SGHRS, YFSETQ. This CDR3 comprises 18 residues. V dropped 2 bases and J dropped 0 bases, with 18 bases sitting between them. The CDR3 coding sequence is TGCGCCAGCAGCTTTGGCGGTCGTTCCTCCTTCTCTGGAAACACCATATATTTT. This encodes CASSFGGRSSFSGNTIYF.

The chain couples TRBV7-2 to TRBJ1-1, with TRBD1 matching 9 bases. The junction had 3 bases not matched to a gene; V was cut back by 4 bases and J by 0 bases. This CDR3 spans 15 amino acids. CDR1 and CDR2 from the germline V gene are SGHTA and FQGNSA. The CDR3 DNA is TGTGCCAGCAGCTCTCGGACAGGGGTGAACACTGAAGCTTTCTTT. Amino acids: CASSSRTGVNTEAFF.

CDR3 residues: CASSLTGYHYEQYF. The DNA for the CDR3 is TGTGCCAGCAGCTTGACAGGGTATCACTACGAGCAGTACTTC. The chain joins TRBV5-6 to TRBJ2-7; D possibly corresponds to TRBD1 (6 bases). Germline V gene data show CDR1 as SGHDT and CDR2 as YYEEEE. The length of the CDR3 is 14 residues. Trimming took 1 base from V and 3 from J, leaving 11 bases between them.

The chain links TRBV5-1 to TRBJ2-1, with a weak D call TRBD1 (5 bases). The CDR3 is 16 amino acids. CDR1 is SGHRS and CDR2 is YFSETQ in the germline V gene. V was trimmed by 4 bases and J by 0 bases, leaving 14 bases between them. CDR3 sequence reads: CASSVQTGSSYNEQFF. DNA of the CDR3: TGCGCCAGCAGCGTCCAAACAGGAAGCTCCTACAATGAGCAGTTCTTC.

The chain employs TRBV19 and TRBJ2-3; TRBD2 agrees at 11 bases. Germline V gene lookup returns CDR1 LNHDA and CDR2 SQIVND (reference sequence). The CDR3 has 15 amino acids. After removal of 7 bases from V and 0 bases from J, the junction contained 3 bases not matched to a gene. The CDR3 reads CASTSGGRSTDTQYF. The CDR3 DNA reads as TGTGCCAGTACTAGCGGGGGGCGTAGCACAGATACGCAGTATTTT.

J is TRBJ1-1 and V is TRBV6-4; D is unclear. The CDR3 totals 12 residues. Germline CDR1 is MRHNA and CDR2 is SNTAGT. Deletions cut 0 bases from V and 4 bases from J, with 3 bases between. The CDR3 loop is CASSDSLTEAFF. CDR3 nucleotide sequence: TGTGCCAGCAGTGACTCTCTCACTGAAGCTTTCTTT.

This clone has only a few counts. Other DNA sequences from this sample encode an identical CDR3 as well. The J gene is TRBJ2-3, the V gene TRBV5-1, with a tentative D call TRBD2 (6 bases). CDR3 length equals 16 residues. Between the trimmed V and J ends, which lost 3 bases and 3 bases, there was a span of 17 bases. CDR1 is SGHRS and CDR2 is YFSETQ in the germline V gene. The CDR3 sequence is CASSSGLAGRTDTQYF. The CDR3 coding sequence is TGCGCCAGCAGCTCGGGACTGGCGGGTCGTACAGATACGCAGTATTTT.

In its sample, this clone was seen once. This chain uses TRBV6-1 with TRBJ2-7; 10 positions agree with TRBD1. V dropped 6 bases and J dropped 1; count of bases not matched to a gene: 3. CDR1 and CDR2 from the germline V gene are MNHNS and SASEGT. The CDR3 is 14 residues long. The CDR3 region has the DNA TGTGCCAGCAGGGACAGGGGGTCTTCCTACGAGCAGTACTTC. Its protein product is CASRDRGSSYEQYF.

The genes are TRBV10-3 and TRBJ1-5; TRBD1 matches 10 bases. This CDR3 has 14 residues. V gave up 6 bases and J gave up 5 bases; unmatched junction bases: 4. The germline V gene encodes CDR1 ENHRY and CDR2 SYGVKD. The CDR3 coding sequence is TGTGCCATCAGCTCGACAGGGGGCTATCAGCCCCAGCATTTT. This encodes CAISSTGGYQPQHF.

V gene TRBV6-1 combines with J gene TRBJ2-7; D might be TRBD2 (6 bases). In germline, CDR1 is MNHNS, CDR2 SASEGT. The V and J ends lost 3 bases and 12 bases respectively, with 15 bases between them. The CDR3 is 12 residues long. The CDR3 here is CASSDRLRGMYF. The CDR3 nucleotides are TGTGCCAGCAGTGATCGGCTGCGGGGCATGTACTTC.

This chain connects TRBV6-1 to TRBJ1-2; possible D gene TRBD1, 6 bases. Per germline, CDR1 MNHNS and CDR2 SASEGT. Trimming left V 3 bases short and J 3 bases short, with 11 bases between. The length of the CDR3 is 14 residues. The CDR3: CASSDQGRDYGYTF. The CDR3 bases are TGTGCCAGCAGTGATCAGGGGCGAGACTATGGCTACACCTTC.

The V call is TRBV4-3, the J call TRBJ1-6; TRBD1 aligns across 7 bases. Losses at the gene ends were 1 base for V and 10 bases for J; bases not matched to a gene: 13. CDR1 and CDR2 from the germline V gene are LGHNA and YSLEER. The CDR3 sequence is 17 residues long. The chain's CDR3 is CASSQGSQGFLGSPLHF. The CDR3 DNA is TGCGCCAGCAGCCAAGGATCACAGGGGTTCCTCGGGTCACCCCTCCACTTT.

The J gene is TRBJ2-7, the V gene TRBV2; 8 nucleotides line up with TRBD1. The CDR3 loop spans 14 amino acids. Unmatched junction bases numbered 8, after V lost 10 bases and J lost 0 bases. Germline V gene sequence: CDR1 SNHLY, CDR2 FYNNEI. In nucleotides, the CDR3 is TGTGCCACCAATCCAGGGACAGGCTCCTACGAGCAGTACTTC. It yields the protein CATNPGTGSYEQYF.

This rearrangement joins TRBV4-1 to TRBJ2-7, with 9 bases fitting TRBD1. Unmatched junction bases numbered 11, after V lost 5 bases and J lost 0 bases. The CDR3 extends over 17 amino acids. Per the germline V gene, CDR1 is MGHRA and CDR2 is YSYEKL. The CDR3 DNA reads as TGCGCCAGCAGCGATTTCCCACGGGACAGGGACTCCTACGAGCAGTACTTC. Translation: CASSDFPRDRDSYEQYF.

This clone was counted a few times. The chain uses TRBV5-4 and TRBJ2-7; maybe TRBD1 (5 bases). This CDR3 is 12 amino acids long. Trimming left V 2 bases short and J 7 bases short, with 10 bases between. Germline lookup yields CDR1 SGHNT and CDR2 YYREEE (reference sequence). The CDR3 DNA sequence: TGTGCCAGCAGCTTACCAGGGTGGGAGCAGTACTTC. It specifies CASSLPGWEQYF. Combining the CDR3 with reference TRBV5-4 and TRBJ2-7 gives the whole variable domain ETGVTQSPTHLIKTRGQQVTLRCSSQSGHNTVSWYQQALGQGPQFIFQYYREEENGRGNFPPRFSGLQFPNYSSELNVNALELDDSALYLCASSLPGWEQYFGPGTRLTVT.

The CDR3 protein is CASTGQGAGQPQHF. The CDR3 DNA follows: TGTGCCAGCACCGGACAGGGGGCCGGTCAGCCCCAGCATTTT. This chain connects TRBV2 to TRBJ1-5, with 11 bases identical to TRBD1. The CDR3 spans 14 residues. Trimming at V came to 7 bases and at J to 6 bases, leaving 5 bases not matched to a gene. Germline V gene data show CDR1 as SNHLY and CDR2 as FYNNEI.

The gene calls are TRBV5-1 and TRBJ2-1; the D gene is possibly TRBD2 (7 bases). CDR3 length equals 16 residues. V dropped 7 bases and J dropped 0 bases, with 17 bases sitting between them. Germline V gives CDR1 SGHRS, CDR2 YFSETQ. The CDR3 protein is CASGPSGQSSYNEQFF. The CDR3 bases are TGCGCCAGCGGCCCTAGCGGACAGAGCTCCTACAATGAGCAGTTCTTC.

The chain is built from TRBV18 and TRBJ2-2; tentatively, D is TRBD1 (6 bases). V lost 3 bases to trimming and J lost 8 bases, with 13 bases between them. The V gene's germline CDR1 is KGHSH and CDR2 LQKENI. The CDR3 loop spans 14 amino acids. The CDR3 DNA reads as TGTGCCAGCTCACCGGTGGACAGTTTGGGGGAGCTGTTTTTT. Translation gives CASSPVDSLGELFF.

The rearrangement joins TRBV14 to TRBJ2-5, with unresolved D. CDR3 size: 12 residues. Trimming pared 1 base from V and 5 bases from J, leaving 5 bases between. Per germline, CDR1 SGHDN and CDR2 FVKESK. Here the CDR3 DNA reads TGTGCCAGCAGCCAAGGTCAGGAGACCCAGTACTTC. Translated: CASSQGQETQYF.